This T cell receptor (beta chain) stems from a study of blood T cell repertoires in COVID-19. Study at large: The United States, Italy and Spain were the sources of the acute and convalescent COVID-19 samples.

Profiling relied on immunoSEQ multiplex PCR, and the TCRdb table lists in-frame clones only, not all of them. The sample contains fewer than 600,000 clones, approximately 87% of which appear only once. The germline CDR1 and CDR2 sequences are SEHNR and FQNEAQ (reference sequence). J lost 6 bases, V lost 7 bases, and 3 bases had no gene match. This CDR3 region has 12 residues. Clinical histories supplied by participants themselves formed the basis of cohort assignment. Cohort 3 recovery required two negative PCRs, clearance, or symptom resolution. The chain uses TRBV7-9 and TRBJ1-5; 7 bases fit TRBD1. The material sequenced was PBMCs or T cells enriched from blood (not recorded which). This sequence was found in a woman aged 40 to 50 who had recovered from COVID-19. The CDR3 DNA reads TGTGCCAGCACCCGGGACAGTCAGCCCCAGCATTTT. This codes for CASTRDSQPQHF.